The clone carrying this TCR beta chain was recorded many times. This sample stems from a study of T-cell reconstitution after alpha-beta-depleted transplantation in children. For TCRbeta, the library was prepared with unique molecular identifiers. TCRdb recomputed calls from the PCR reads with MiXCR, one row per CDR3 protein. The sample lists some 240,000 distinct CDR3 sequences; around 12% were seen once. With 3 bases removed from V and 0 bases from J, the gap between germline ends came to 6 bases. The CDR3 has 13 residues. Germline assignment: CDR1 DFQATT and CDR2 SNEGSKA (reference sequence). The sequence came from a human donor who donated a stem cell graft to a child with acute lymphoblastic leukemia. This chain uses TRBV20-1 with TRBJ1-3; D gene uncertain. The material sequenced was PBMCs from the stem cell graft donor, taken from the stem cell graft. The CDR3, as DNA: TGCAGTGCTAGGACTCTCTCTGGAAACACCATATATTTT. Its translation: CSARTLSGNTIYF.